The 22 T cell receptor beta chains reported below all come from one sample, sequenced in a study of T cell responses to AZD1222 COVID-19 vaccine. Measured with immunoSEQ multiplex PCR; TCRdb has only the in-frame clones, and not every one. Here the sample spans 140,000 to 150,000 clones, roughly 92% being singletons. The specimen comprised peripheral blood, sampled on day 0 of AZD1222 vaccination. The receptor set was obtained from an adult in good health.

Of note for this clone: This specimen includes other DNA sequences encoding the same CDR3. V and J are TRBV3-1 (or the pseudogene TRBV3-2) and TRBJ1-1, with D perhaps matching TRBD1 (5 bases). The V gene lost 3 bases and the J gene lost 4 bases, with 9 bases spanning the gap. Germline CDR1 is LGHDT and CDR2 is YNNKEL (reference sequence). There are 13 residues in the CDR3. The CDR3 here is CASSQGRGTEAFF. The DNA for the CDR3 is TGTGCCAGCAGCCAGGGTAGGGGCACTGAAGCTTTCTTT.

The rearrangement joins TRBV4-1 to TRBJ1-2; 7 nucleotides line up with TRBD1. Trimming took 0 bases from V and 5 from J; bases not matched to a gene: 6. Germline lookup yields CDR1 MGHRA and CDR2 YSYEKL. The CDR3 totals 15 residues. CDR3 residues: CASSQDLVRGYGYTF. The CDR3 nucleotides are TGCGCCAGCAGCCAAGATTTAGTCAGGGGGTATGGCTACACCTTC.

Note on this clone: At one end the junction does not follow the germline gene, possibly because of a read error. The V gene is TRBV9, the J gene TRBJ1-4, with D unclear. The CDR3 covers 14 residues. The germline V gene has CDR1 SGDLS and CDR2 YYNGEE. The CDR3 bases are TGTGCCAGCAGCGGGACCGATTTCTTTGAAAGACTGTTTTTT. This sequence encodes CASSGTDFFERLFF.

The chain carries TRBV18 and TRBJ1-1, with 8 bases fitting TRBD1. V shed 8 bases, J shed 1 base, and the junction held 3 bases outside the gene matches. Germline CDR1 KGHSH, CDR2 LQKENI. The CDR3 is 13 residues long. The CDR3 DNA is TGTGCCAGCCTGGACAGGGCGAACACTGAAGCTTTCTTT. This gives the protein CASLDRANTEAFF.

V gene TRBV28 combines with J gene TRBJ2-5; D remains ambiguous. The CDR3 consists of 15 residues. Trimming took off 7 bases at V and 2 bases at J, with 17 bases between the two ends. Germline V lookup: CDR1 MDHEN, CDR2 SYDVKM. As DNA, the CDR3 is TGTGCCAGCACAGTTTATAGGGCAGCTCAAGAGACCCAGTACTTC. It yields the protein CASTVYRAAQETQYF.

V and J are TRBV19 and TRBJ1-1, with 7 bases matching TRBD1. The CDR3 totals 16 residues. Per the germline V gene, CDR1 is LNHDA and CDR2 is SQIVND (reference sequence). Trimming cost V 5 bases and J 3 bases; bases outside gene matches: 12. The CDR3 coding sequence is TGTGCCAGTAGTTCCCCACCTCGACAGGGAGACACTGAAGCTTTCTTT. Translated: CASSSPPRQGDTEAFF.

The chain employs TRBV2 and TRBJ2-2; no clear D gene. Trimming took 8 bases from V and 4 from J, leaving 11 bases between them. This CDR3 comprises 13 residues. CDR1 and CDR2 from the germline V gene are SNHLY and FYNNEI. CDR3 sequence: CASGPRSTGELFF. The CDR3 DNA reads TGTGCCAGCGGCCCGAGGAGCACCGGGGAGCTGTTTTTT. The full variable domain, in which reference TRBV2 and TRBJ2-2 provide the parts outside the CDR3, is EPEVTQTPSHQVTQMGQEVILRCVPISNHLYFYWYRQILGQKVEFLVSFYNNEISEKSEIFDDQFSVERPDGSNFTLKIRSTKLEDSAMYFCASGPRSTGELFFGEGSRLTVL.

The CDR3 spells CASSSNPGQGFTGELFF. The CDR3 DNA reads TGTGCCAGCAGTTCAAACCCGGGACAGGGGTTCACCGGGGAGCTGTTTTTT. The rearrangement links TRBV28 to TRBJ2-2; 10 nucleotides match TRBD1. Germline CDR1 is MDHEN and CDR2 is SYDVKM. The length of the CDR3 is 17 residues. With 4 bases clipped from V and 4 bases from J, the junction kept 9 bases outside the gene matches.

Here the CDR3 reads CATLNGTASNTEAFF. The CDR3 DNA sequence: TGTGCCACCCTAAATGGGACAGCCTCAAACACTGAAGCTTTCTTT. The V gene is TRBV21-1, the J gene TRBJ1-1; TRBD1 was called by the table and not checked on the DNA. TRBV21-1 is reported as a pseudogene. The CDR3 contains 15 residues.

The chain uses TRBV27 and TRBJ2-7, with 12 bases lining up with TRBD2. This CDR3 has 18 residues. Trimming removed 2 bases from V and 6 bases from J; junction bases left unmatched: 14. CDR1 MNHEY and CDR2 SMNVEV come from the germline V gene (reference sequence). DNA for the CDR3: TGTGCCAGCAGTTTAACTAGCGGGAGGCCACTCGACCCCGTCGAGCAGTACTTC. Translation gives CASSLTSGRPLDPVEQYF.

V is TRBV5-1 and J is TRBJ1-1; maybe TRBD1 (5 bases). The CDR3 has 15 amino acids. Germline V gives CDR1 SGHRS, CDR2 YFSETQ. Trimming left V 6 bases short and J 0 bases short, with 15 bases between. In nucleotides, the CDR3 is TGCGCCAGCACGCAGGACATAATTATGAACACTGAAGCTTTCTTT. Protein sequence: CASTQDIIMNTEAFF.

The chain combines TRBV7-9 with TRBJ2-7, with D possibly matching TRBD1 (5 bases). CDR1 is SEHNR, CDR2 FQNEAQ, per germline (reference sequence). This CDR3 comprises 12 residues. Trimming pared 3 bases from V and 3 bases from J, leaving 6 bases between. The DNA for the CDR3 is TGTGCCAGCAGCTTCGACAGCTACGAGCAGTACTTC. It yields the protein CASSFDSYEQYF.

CDR3 in DNA: TGTGCCAGCAGTTACTCCTACGGAAACTACGAGCAGTACTTC. It translates to CASSYSYGNYEQYF. The chain joins TRBV6-6 to TRBJ2-7; D gene uncertain. V was cut by 0 bases and J by 3 bases, with 9 bases left in between. The CDR3 contains 14 residues. Germline CDR1 reads MNHNY; CDR2 reads SVGAGI (reference sequence).

This chain joins TRBV2 and TRBJ2-7, with no clear D. This CDR3 contains 14 residues. V was shortened by 3 bases and J by 4 bases, with 13 bases between the two germline ends. The V gene's germline CDR1 is SNHLY and CDR2 FYNNEI. CDR3 nucleotide sequence: TGTGCCAGCAGTGATCAAGGCGCGGAATACGAGCAGTACTTC. It yields the protein CASSDQGAEYEQYF.

This chain joins TRBV5-6 and TRBJ1-2; the D is unclear. Trimming cost V 0 bases and J 3 bases, with 12 bases left between them. There are 15 residues in the CDR3. Germline V gives CDR1 SGHDT, CDR2 YYEEEE. The CDR3 is CASSLDWKNYYGYTF. The CDR3 nucleotides read TGTGCCAGCAGCTTGGATTGGAAGAACTACTATGGCTACACCTTC. The whole variable domain, filled in from reference TRBV5-6 and TRBJ1-2, reads DAGVTQSPTHLIKTRGQQVTLRCSPKSGHDTVSWYQQALGQGPQFIFQYYEEEERQRGNFPDRFSGHQFPNYSSELNVNALLLGDSALYLCASSLDWKNYYGYTFGSGTRLTVV.

The gene calls are TRBV6-5 and TRBJ1-5, with D possibly TRBD1 on 5 matching bases. V shed 9 bases and J shed 1 base, with 13 bases lying between them. Germline V gives CDR1 MNHEY, CDR2 SVGAGI. The CDR3 has 14 residues. CDR3 sequence: CASGTAQSNQPQHF. The CDR3 DNA reads as TGTGCCAGTGGGACGGCCCAGAGCAATCAGCCCCAGCATTTT.

This chain uses TRBV5-1 with TRBJ1-2, with D perhaps TRBD1 (5 bases). Germline CDR1 SGHRS, CDR2 YFSETQ. Trimming cost V 2 bases and J 8 bases, with 16 bases left between them. This CDR3 comprises 14 residues. The CDR3 nucleotides are TGCGCCAGCAGCTTATCGTACAGGTCTGGAGGCTACACCTTC. Its translation: CASSLSYRSGGYTF.

The V gene is TRBV2, the J gene TRBJ2-2; 8 bases align to TRBD1. Trimming at V came to 8 bases and at J to 2 bases, leaving 7 bases not matched to a gene. The CDR3 sequence is 15 residues long. Germline CDR1 reads SNHLY; CDR2 reads FYNNEI. The CDR3 DNA is TGTGCCAGCTCGCCGGACAGGGAAAACACCGGGGAGCTGTTTTTT. This encodes CASSPDRENTGELFF.

This chain uses TRBV10-3 with TRBJ2-2; D possibly corresponds to TRBD1 (6 bases). CDR3 size: 13 residues. Germline-derived CDR1 and CDR2 are ENHRY and SYGVKD. Trimming took off 7 bases at V and 5 bases at J, with 11 bases between the two ends. CDR3 in DNA: TGTGCCATCACGACAGGCACTACCGGGGAGCTGTTTTTT. Protein: CAITTGTTGELFF.

The chain joins TRBV18 to TRBJ1-2; D gene ambiguous. Germline V CDR1 and CDR2: KGHSH, LQKENI. CDR3 length equals 14 residues. Trimming removed 3 bases from V and 4 bases from J, with 12 bases in between. The CDR3 here is CASSPWASLYGYTF. The CDR3 DNA follows: TGTGCCAGCTCACCTTGGGCCTCCCTCTATGGCTACACCTTC.

CDR3 in amino acids: CASSASTSGRYTGELFF. The CDR3 coding sequence is TGTGCCAGCAGCGCCTCAACTAGCGGGCGGTACACCGGGGAGCTGTTTTTT. The chain links TRBV9 to TRBJ2-2, with 9 bases lining up with TRBD2. Germline assignment: CDR1 SGDLS and CDR2 YYNGEE. The junction had 9 bases not matched to a gene; V was cut back by 3 bases and J by 3 bases. This CDR3 has 17 residues.

This clone showed up just once. This sequence joins TRBV2 and TRBJ1-2, with D maybe TRBD1 (6 bases). The germline V gene has CDR1 SNHLY and CDR2 FYNNEI. With 7 bases removed from V and 4 bases from J, the gap between germline ends came to 13 bases. CDR3 length: 13 residues. The CDR3 region has the DNA TGTGCCAGCAAGTTACAGGGCGTCTATGGCTACACCTTC. Translating it yields CASKLQGVYGYTF.